These 17 T cell receptor beta chains were sequenced from one sample in a study of T cells in Graves' hyperthyroidism and ophthalmopathy. The CDR3 regions of TCR beta were amplified from RNA transcripts. The TCR CDR3 was amplified in a first-round RT-PCR using the HTBI primer set. Via MiXCR, TCRdb re-called the multiplex PCR reads, giving one row per CDR3 protein. Among some 460,000 distinct CDR3 sequences listed, 15% to 18% were seen once. The sample taken for sequencing was blood. The receptors were gathered from a woman between 18 and 30 years old with Graves' hyperthyroidism.

The table lists this clonotype with many counts. J is TRBJ2-5 and V is TRBV2, with 8 nucleotides matching TRBD2. Germline CDR1 reads SNHLY; CDR2 reads FYNNEI. V lost 3 bases, J lost 1 base, and 16 bases stayed unmatched. This CDR3 spans 19 amino acids. Here the CDR3 reads CASSDGAELPGRAQETQYF. The CDR3 DNA is TGTGCCAGCAGTGATGGGGCGGAGCTCCCCGGGAGGGCCCAAGAGACCCAGTACTTC.

This clonotype showed up many times. The chain has TRBV27 and TRBJ2-1, with a possible D match to TRBD2 (5 bases). The ends were cut back, 6 bases at V and 7 bases at J, with 13 bases in the middle. The CDR3 consists of 13 residues. Germline lookup yields CDR1 MNHEY and CDR2 SMNVEV (reference sequence). The CDR3 here is CASRLVGGNEQFF. The CDR3 DNA follows: TGTGCCAGCAGGCTTGTTGGCGGGAATGAGCAGTTCTTC.

The J gene is TRBJ2-5, the V gene TRBV7-9, with a tentative D call TRBD2 (5 bases). This CDR3 comprises 16 residues. Germline V gene lookup returns CDR1 SEHNR and CDR2 FQNEAQ (reference sequence). V was clipped by 1 base and J by 1 base, with 13 bases between them. CDR3 DNA sequence: TGTGCCAGCAGCTTAGGGACTGGCACAGCCCAAGAGACCCAGTACTTC. It is translated as CASSLGTGTAQETQYF.

CDR3 in amino acids: CASSLMGTGGGSPLHF. CDR3 DNA: TGTGCCAGCAGCTTAATGGGGACAGGGGGCGGTTCACCCCTCCACTTT. J is TRBJ1-6 and V is TRBV7-2, with 12 nucleotides matching TRBD1. In germline, CDR1 is SGHTA, CDR2 FQGNSA. The ends lost 2 bases at V and 9 bases at J; junction bases unmatched: 5. CDR3 length: 16 amino acids. Using reference TRBV7-2 and TRBJ1-6 for the parts outside the CDR3, the full variable domain is GAGVSQSPSNKVTEKGKDVELRCDPISGHTALYWYRQSLGQGLEFLIYFQGNSAPDKSGLPSDRFSAERTGGSVSTLTIQRTQQEDSAVYLCASSLMGTGGGSPLHFGNGTRLTVT.

Many counts were recorded for this clonotype. V usage is TRBV12-3 or TRBV12-4 and J usage is TRBJ2-1, with 7 bases fitting TRBD2. The CDR3 is 16 amino acids. The ends lost 1 base at V and 6 bases at J; junction bases unmatched: 9. CDR3 amino acids: CASSLGRLAAFNEQFF. CDR3 in DNA: TGTGCCAGCAGTTTAGGTCGGCTAGCGGCCTTCAATGAGCAGTTCTTC.

This clonotype was seen ten or more times. The chain has TRBV20-1 and TRBJ2-5; D unresolved. The CDR3 is 14 amino acids. Germline CDR1 DFQATT, CDR2 SNEGSKA (reference sequence). V lost 0 bases, J lost 4 bases, and 12 bases lay in between. Here the CDR3 DNA reads TGCAGTGCTAGAGATCAGGACGGCCTAGAGACCCAGTACTTC. Its translation is CSARDQDGLETQYF.

This chain joins TRBV20-1 and TRBJ2-2, with 10 nucleotides matching TRBD2. V lost 5 bases to trimming and J lost 6 bases; unmatched junction nucleotides: 6. The CDR3 is 14 residues long. The germline V gene encodes CDR1 DFQATT and CDR2 SNEGSKA (reference sequence). The DNA for the CDR3 is TGCAGTGCTGGGGGACTAGCGAGGGCCGGGGAGCTGTTTTTT. It codes for CSAGGLARAGELFF.

This clonotype was counted at least ten times. This chain's CDR3 is CASRSTTQNSPLHF. DNA for the CDR3: TGTGCCAGCAGATCCACGACTCAGAATTCACCCCTCCACTTT. The chain employs TRBV7-2 and TRBJ1-6; no firm D call. The germline CDR1 and CDR2 sequences are SGHTA and FQGNSA. V lost 6 bases, J lost 7 bases, and 13 bases lay in between. This CDR3 has 14 residues.

This clonotype has a count of ten or more. This sequence joins TRBV20-1 and TRBJ1-4; 8 bases fit TRBD1. The CDR3 loop spans 17 amino acids. V gave up 6 bases and J gave up 4 bases; unmatched junction bases: 16. Germline CDR1 reads DFQATT; CDR2 reads SNEGSKA (reference sequence). CDR3 loop: CSALQAGGSWVNEKLFF. CDR3 sequence (DNA): TGCAGTGCCCTCCAGGCAGGGGGCAGTTGGGTTAATGAAAAACTGTTTTTT.

This clonotype was counted at least ten times. The V and J genes are TRBV11-2 and TRBJ2-1; a weak D match, TRBD2 (6 bases). The CDR3 extends over 14 amino acids. From germline, CDR1 is SGHAT and CDR2 FQNNGV. Trimming cost V 6 bases and J 6 bases, with 15 bases left between them. The CDR3 DNA reads TGTGCCAGCAGATTATATCGGGGGTCCAATGAGCAGTTCTTC. Translating gives CASRLYRGSNEQFF.

V is TRBV5-1 and J is TRBJ2-7; D perhaps matches TRBD1 (6 bases). The V gene's germline CDR1 is SGHRS and CDR2 YFSETQ. V was cut by 4 bases and J by 3 bases, with 11 bases left in between. This CDR3 contains 13 residues. Here the CDR3 DNA reads TGCGCCAGCAGCGAAGGACAGAACTACGAGCAGTACTTC. Translated, it gives CASSEGQNYEQYF. Drawing the rest from reference TRBV5-1 and TRBJ2-7, the complete variable domain is KAGVTQTPRYLIKTRGQQVTLSCSPISGHRSVSWYQQTPGQGLQFLFEYFSETQRNKGNFPGRFSGRQFSNSRSEMNVSTLELGDSALYLCASSEGQNYEQYFGPGTRLTVT.

The J gene is TRBJ2-1, the V gene TRBV7-2; D tentatively reads TRBD1 or TRBD2 (5 bases each). Germline CDR1 SGHTA, CDR2 FQGNSA. Trimming stripped 4 bases from V and 8 bases from J, with 18 bases between. The CDR3 covers 15 residues. In DNA, the CDR3 is TGTGCCAGCAGCTCCAGGAGGAGTACAGGCCATGAGCAGTTCTTC. The encoded protein is CASSSRRSTGHEQFF.

This chain's CDR3 is CASSLLSGNTIYF. In DNA form, the CDR3 reads TGTGCCAGCAGCTTATTGTCTGGAAACACCATATATTTT. The J gene is TRBJ1-3, the V gene TRBV12-3 or TRBV12-4; no clear D gene. This CDR3 is 13 amino acids long. The V end was cut by 6 bases, the J end by 1 base, with 7 bases between.

J is TRBJ2-1 and V is TRBV9, with a possible D match to TRBD2 (6 bases). Trimming shortened V by 0 bases and J by 5 bases, and 18 bases separated the two germline ends. Germline values: CDR1 SGDLS, CDR2 YYNGEE. The CDR3 totals 17 residues. The DNA for the CDR3 is TGTGCCAGCAGCGTAGGAGAAGGGAGGTCTTCAAACAATGAGCAGTTCTTC. Its translation is CASSVGEGRSSNNEQFF. The full variable domain, rest sourced from reference TRBV9 and TRBJ2-1, is DSGVTQTPKHLITATGQRVTLRCSPRSGDLSVYWYQQSLDQGLQFLIQYYNGEERAKGNILERFSAQQFPDLHSELNLSSLELGDSALYFCASSVGEGRSSNNEQFFGPGTRLTVL.

The chain employs TRBV11-1 and TRBJ2-7, with a possible D match to TRBD2 (6 bases). V was clipped by 2 bases and J by 0 bases, with 14 bases between them. From germline, CDR1 is SGHAT and CDR2 FQDESV (reference sequence). The CDR3 extends over 16 amino acids. The CDR3 nucleotides are TGTGCCAGCAGCTTAACTTATGGCGGGGACTCCTACGAGCAGTACTTC. The encoded protein is CASSLTYGGDSYEQYF.

The chain couples TRBV29-1 to TRBJ1-1; D is unclear. Trimming took 4 bases from V and 7 from J, leaving 13 bases between them. The CDR3 has 12 amino acids. Per germline, CDR1 SQVTM and CDR2 ANQGSEA. The CDR3 nucleotides read TGCAGCGTTGTCCCCAGGACTTATGAAGCTTTCTTT. Its protein is CSVVPRTYEAFF.

This clonotype was detected only a few times. CDR3 DNA: TGTGCCAGCAGCCCTAAGGGGTTAGCGGGAGTTCTGCGAGAGACCCAGTACTTC. Translated, it gives CASSPKGLAGVLRETQYF. The rearrangement links TRBV7-9 to TRBJ2-5, with 9 bases identical to TRBD2. The CDR3 sequence is 18 residues long. Unmatched junction bases numbered 17, after V lost 5 bases and J lost 4 bases. Germline loops: CDR1 SEHNR, CDR2 FQNEAQ (reference sequence). Using reference TRBV7-9 and TRBJ2-5 for the parts outside the CDR3, the full variable domain is DTGVSQNPRHKITKRGQNVTFRCDPISEHNRLYWYRQTLGQGPEFLTYFQNEAQLEKSRLLSDRFSAERPKGSFSTLEIQRTEQGDSAMYLCASSPKGLAGVLRETQYFGPGTRLLVL.